Listed below are T cell receptor beta chains from one sample, sequenced in a study of control samples from healthy donors and cancer patients. Produced via immunoSEQ multiplex PCR; TCRdb's table is partial and in-frame only. The table records some 95,000 clones, roughly three quarters of them present only once. The sample taken for sequencing was blood. The receptors originated from a woman aged 25 to 45 in good health. Both conserved end residues are part of each CDR3. The D gene is left open where the match is weak. Some rows mark clone size as missing; the rest say once, few, many or name a class of expanded clone.

TRBD1 NA TRBJ2-1 TRBV11-2 TGTGCCAGCAGCTTAACCAACAGGGGGCGATTAGGTGAGCAGTTCTTC CASSLTNRGRLGEQFF
NA few TRBJ2-7 TRBV5-1 TGCGCCAGCAGCTTGGACCCGGGAGATACCTACGAGCAGTACTTC CASSLDPGDTYEQYF
NA NA TRBJ1-6 TRBV4-3 TGCGCCAGCAGCCAAGGGCAGGGGTCCTCACCCCTCCACTTT CASSQGQGSSPLHF
NA NA TRBJ1-2 TRBV5-1 TGCGCCAGCAGCTTGGAAGGGAACTATGGCTACACCTTC CASSLEGNYGYTF
TRBD1 NA TRBJ1-2 TRBV5-4 TGTGCCAGCAGCTTGGGACCAGGGGGCTTTAACTATGGCTACACCTTC CASSLGPGGFNYGYTF
NA NA TRBJ2-5 TRBV13 TGTGCCAGCAGCTTAGGCCGGGGACTTTTGAAGACCCAGTACTTC CASSLGRGLLKTQYF
NA NA TRBJ1-1 TRBV30 TGTGCCTGGGCCCAGGACGGCATGAACACTGAAGCTTTCTTT CAWAQDGMNTEAFF
TRBD2 NA TRBJ2-3 TRBV7-6 TGTGCCAGCAGCCTAGGGGCGGGGGGCACAGATACGCAGTATTTT CASSLGAGGTDTQYF
NA NA TRBJ1-6 TRBV7-2 TGTGCCAGCAGCTTATTCCTCCAGGGGATAGGATCACCCCTCCACTTT CASSLFLQGIGSPLHF
NA NA TRBJ2-1 TRBV2 TGTGCCAGCAGTGAAAAAGTGAGGCCTAGACCCGGAGCCTACAATGAGCAGTTCTTC CASSEKVRPRPGAYNEQFF
NA NA TRBJ1-4 TRBV27 TGTGCCAGTAGGGATCCAACTAATGAAAAACTGTTTTTT CASRDPTNEKLFF
TRBD2 NA TRBJ2-2 TRBV3-1/TRBV3-2 TGTGCCAGCAGGCGACTAGCGGGGGCCCCCGGGGAGCTGTTTTTT CASRRLAGAPGELFF
NA NA TRBJ1-1 TRBV11-2 TGTGCCAGCTTGAGTGGAATGAACACTGAAGCTTTCTTT CASLSGMNTEAFF
NA NA TRBJ2-3 TRBV29-1 TGCAGCGTTGCTAAGACAGGTAGCACAGATACGCAGTATTTT CSVAKTGSTDTQYF
NA NA TRBJ2-1 TRBV19 TGTGCCAGTAGTGTGGGACGGCAGCTTTACAATGAGCAGTTCTTC CASSVGRQLYNEQFF
NA NA TRBJ1-1 TRBV12-3/TRBV12-4 TGTGCCAGCAGTTTGGCAGGTCTTTCTGTAGCTTTCTTT CASSLAGLSVAFF
NA NA TRBJ2-2 TRBV19 TGTGCCAGTAGTATAGGGGCGAACACCGGGGAGCTGTTTTTT CASSIGANTGELFF
NA NA TRBJ2-7 TRBV19 TGTGCCAGTAGTATTCGGACGGGGAGGGAGCAGTACTTC CASSIRTGREQYF
NA few TRBJ1-6 TRBV7-4 TGTGCCAGCAGCTCCCGACCCGAACAGGTATCACCCCTCCACTTT CASSSRPEQVSPLHF
NA few TRBJ1-2 TRBV30 TGTGCCTGGGTCTCCTGGAATAACTATGGCTACACCTTC CAWVSWNNYGYTF
NA NA TRBJ2-1 TRBV11-2 TGTGCCAGCAGCACAGAGGCGGGGCGATACAATGAGCAGTTCTTC CASSTEAGRYNEQFF
NA NA TRBJ2-3 TRBV5-4 TGTGCCAGCAGCTTCGTAGGGGATAGGGATACGCAGTATTTT CASSFVGDRDTQYF
TRBD2 NA TRBJ2-1 TRBV6-2/TRBV6-3 TGTGCCAGCAGTTACACTAGCGGGGGTCCCAATGAGCAGTTCTTC CASSYTSGGPNEQFF
NA NA TRBJ2-7 TRBV27 TGTGCCAGCAGTTCTCAGTCCGGGGGGCACTACTCCTACGAGCAGTACTTC CASSSQSGGHYSYEQYF